These 15 T cell receptor beta chains came from one sample sequenced in a study of T cell responses to AZD1222 COVID-19 vaccine. The assay was immunoSEQ multiplex PCR, and TCRdb's table has in-frame clones only and misses some. Of about 140,000 clones listed, about 86% were seen once; the top ten hold roughly 3%. Sample: peripheral blood, taken on day 0 of AZD1222 vaccination. The receptors were gathered from an adult in good health.

V gene TRBV5-1 combines with J gene TRBJ2-7; TRBD1 aligns across 8 bases. Germline CDR1 SGHRS, CDR2 YFSETQ. Trimming took 3 bases from V and 5 from J; bases not matched to a gene: 13. The CDR3 spans 16 residues. The CDR3 DNA is TGCGCCAGCAGCTGGACCTCAGGGGGCGTCGGCCACGAGCAGTACTTC. This gives the protein CASSWTSGGVGHEQYF.

This clone was picked up one time. This rearrangement joins TRBV19 to TRBJ1-5; D gene unclear. CDR3 length: 14 amino acids. The germline V gene encodes CDR1 LNHDA and CDR2 SQIVND (reference sequence). V was cut by 3 bases and J by 6 bases, with 12 bases left in between. The CDR3 is CASSIPGLSQPQHF. DNA of the CDR3: TGTGCCAGTAGTATTCCGGGCTTGAGTCAGCCCCAGCATTTT.

V is TRBV7-2 and J is TRBJ1-2, with D hard to call. From germline, CDR1 is SGHTA and CDR2 FQGNSA. CDR3 size: 15 residues. With 4 bases removed from V and 10 bases from J, the gap between germline ends came to 22 bases. CDR3: CASSSQTLSRLNYTF. The DNA for the CDR3 is TGTGCCAGCAGCTCTCAGACACTGTCTAGATTGAACTACACCTTC.

The gene calls are TRBV7-8 and TRBJ1-1; no definite D call. V gave up 0 bases and J gave up 2 bases, with 7 bases separating them. Germline loops: CDR1 SGHVS, CDR2 FQNEAQ. The CDR3 loop spans 14 amino acids. In nucleotides, the CDR3 is TGTGCCAGCAGCTTAGCGCCGGCTAACACTGAAGCTTTCTTT. It specifies CASSLAPANTEAFF.

V gene TRBV7-3 combines with J gene TRBJ2-1, with D tentatively TRBD2 (6 bases). V gave up 2 bases and J gave up 8 bases, with 13 bases separating them. From germline, CDR1 is SGHTA and CDR2 FQGTGA. The CDR3 contains 14 residues. In DNA, the CDR3 is TGTGCCAGCAGCTTACCGGGACTTATGGATGAGCAGTTCTTC. Its protein product is CASSLPGLMDEQFF.

The rearrangement joins TRBV9 to TRBJ2-1; 7 bases match TRBD1. Germline-derived CDR1 and CDR2 are SGDLS and YYNGEE. V was clipped by 3 bases and J by 2 bases; unmatched bases: 5. CDR3 length: 15 residues. CDR3 residues: CASSEDRSTYNEQFF. CDR3 in DNA: TGTGCCAGCAGCGAGGACAGGAGTACCTACAATGAGCAGTTCTTC.

This sequence joins TRBV28 and TRBJ2-1, with 9 bases lining up with TRBD2. Germline V gives CDR1 MDHEN, CDR2 SYDVKM. The CDR3 is 16 amino acids. V dropped 3 bases and J dropped 7; count of bases not matched to a gene: 10. CDR3 residues: CASSFFSGSVRNEQFF. DNA for the CDR3: TGTGCCAGCAGTTTCTTTAGCGGGAGTGTTAGAAATGAGCAGTTCTTC.

This clone was seen a single time. The genes are TRBV10-3 and TRBJ1-3; D might be TRBD1 (5 bases). The CDR3 sequence is 15 residues long. V lost 2 bases to trimming and J lost 4 bases, with 12 bases between them. Germline CDR1 is ENHRY and CDR2 is SYGVKD. The CDR3 loop reads CAISERTRGGNTIYF. CDR3 DNA: TGTGCCATCAGTGAGAGGACCCGGGGGGGAAACACCATATATTTT.

V is TRBV10-3 and J is TRBJ1-1, with D unresolved. Deletions cut 0 bases from V and 10 bases from J, with 12 bases between. The CDR3 consists of 13 residues. Per germline, CDR1 ENHRY and CDR2 SYGVKD. The CDR3 region is CAISESGEARAFF. The DNA of the CDR3 is TGTGCCATCAGTGAGTCCGGGGAGGCCCGAGCTTTCTTT.

This chain connects TRBV7-3 to TRBJ2-1; D is undetermined. Germline values: CDR1 SGHTA, CDR2 FQGTGA. The germline V and J ends were trimmed by 0 bases and 10 bases, with 10 bases remaining between them. This CDR3 has 13 amino acids. CDR3 nucleotide sequence: TGTGCCAGCAGCTTAACTCCTAGTCGGGAGCAGTTCTTC. It codes for CASSLTPSREQFF.

The chain is built from TRBV4-3 and TRBJ2-7, with D maybe TRBD2 (6 bases). CDR3 length: 14 residues. V gave up 3 bases and J gave up 2 bases, with 11 bases separating them. CDR1 and CDR2 from the germline V gene are LGHNA and YSLEER. The CDR3 region has the DNA TGCGCCAGCAGCCAGACTAGTACCGCCTACGAGCAGTACTTC. Its protein product is CASSQTSTAYEQYF.

The chain is built from TRBV30 and TRBJ2-3; no definite D call. The germline CDR1 and CDR2 sequences are GTSNPN and SVGIG (reference sequence). V lost 1 base, J lost 1 base, and 3 bases lay in between. There are 12 residues in the CDR3. The DNA of the CDR3 is TGTGCCTGGAGTGGGGGCACAGATACGCAGTATTTT. This codes for CAWSGGTDTQYF.

This chain joins TRBV19 and TRBJ1-2; 10 bases agree with TRBD1. The CDR3 covers 14 residues. Trimming took 3 bases from V and 8 from J; bases not matched to a gene: 6. Per germline, CDR1 LNHDA and CDR2 SQIVND (reference sequence). The CDR3 DNA is TGTGCCAGTAGTATGGGACAGGGGCGTTTCGGCTACACCTTC. Its protein is CASSMGQGRFGYTF. Variable domain in full (rest from reference TRBV19 and TRBJ1-2): DGGITQSPKYLFRKEGQNVTLSCEQNLNHDAMYWYRQDPGQGLRLIYYSQIVNDFQKGDIAEGYSVSREKKESFPLTVTSAQKNPTAFYLCASSMGQGRFGYTFGSGTRLTVV.

The V and J genes are TRBV5-4 and TRBJ2-3; 10 bases map to TRBD2. The germline gives CDR1 SGHNT, CDR2 YYREEE (reference sequence). The ends lost 0 bases at V and 9 bases at J; junction bases unmatched: 4. The CDR3 runs to 14 residues. CDR3 residues: CASSLGPSGSTQYF. In DNA, the CDR3 is TGTGCCAGCAGCTTGGGTCCTAGCGGGAGCACGCAGTATTTT. The entire variable domain, with the rest obtained from reference TRBV5-4 and TRBJ2-3, is as follows: ETGVTQSPTHLIKTRGQQVTLRCSSQSGHNTVSWYQQALGQGPQFIFQYYREEENGRGNFPPRFSGLQFPNYSSELNVNALELDDSALYLCASSLGPSGSTQYFGPGTRLTVL.

This clone was observed once. V and J are TRBV25-1 and TRBJ1-2, with D uncertain. Trimming removed 3 bases from V and 3 bases from J, with 8 bases in between. Germline-derived CDR1 and CDR2 are MGHDK and SYGVNS. CDR3 length: 13 amino acids. CDR3: CASSEEGYYGYTF. In nucleotides, the CDR3 is TGTGCCAGCAGTGAGGAGGGTTACTATGGCTACACCTTC.